This T cell receptor (beta chain) was recorded in a study of CD8+ T cells in alopecia areata. Lesional scalp punch biopsies and peripheral blood were collected from alopecia areata patients. The CDR3 covers 14 residues. CDR1 SQVTM and CDR2 ANQGSEA come from the germline V gene. The ends were cut back, 3 bases at V and 1 base at J, with 12 bases in the middle. Following RNA extraction, reverse transcription yielded cDNA that acted as the sequencing template. The method was immunoSEQ multiplex PCR; TCRdb's version includes in-frame clones alone and lacks a portion of them. The data contain about 150,000 clones, about 50% of them seen just once; the ten biggest clones take up less than 20%.

The sequence was obtained from a human donor with alopecia areata. The chain has TRBV29-1 and TRBJ2-5, with D possibly being TRBD1 (6 bases). The starting material was CD8+ T cells sorted from blood, obtained at week 0. CDR3 sequence: CSVDGLDSQETQYF. For the CDR3, the DNA is TGCAGCGTTGACGGTCTGGACAGCCAAGAGACCCAGTACTTC.